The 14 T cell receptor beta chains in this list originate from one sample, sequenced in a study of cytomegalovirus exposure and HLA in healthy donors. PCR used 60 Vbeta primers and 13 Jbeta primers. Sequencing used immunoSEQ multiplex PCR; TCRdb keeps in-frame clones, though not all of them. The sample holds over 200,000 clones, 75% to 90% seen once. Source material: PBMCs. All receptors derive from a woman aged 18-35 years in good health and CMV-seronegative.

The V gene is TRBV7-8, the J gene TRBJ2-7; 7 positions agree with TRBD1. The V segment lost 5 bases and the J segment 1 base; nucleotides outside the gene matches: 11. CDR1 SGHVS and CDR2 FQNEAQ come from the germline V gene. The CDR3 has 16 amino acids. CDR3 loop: CASSTKPGQISYEQYF. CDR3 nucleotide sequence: TGTGCCAGCAGCACCAAACCGGGACAGATTTCCTACGAGCAGTACTTC.

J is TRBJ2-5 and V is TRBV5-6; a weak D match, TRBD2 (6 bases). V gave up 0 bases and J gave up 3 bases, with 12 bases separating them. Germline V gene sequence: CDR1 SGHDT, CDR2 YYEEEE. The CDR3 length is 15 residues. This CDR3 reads CASSLGLADKETQYF. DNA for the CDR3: TGTGCCAGCAGCTTGGGATTAGCGGATAAAGAGACCCAGTACTTC.

CDR3 amino acids: CATDPGGTSGPSTF. For the CDR3, the DNA is TGTGCCACTGACCCGGGAGGGACTAGCGGACCGTCGACTTTC. The V and J genes are TRBV5-5 and TRBJ2-6; 11 positions match TRBD2. Per germline, CDR1 SGHKS and CDR2 YYEKEE (reference sequence). V lost 9 bases to trimming and J lost 18 bases; unmatched junction nucleotides: 17. The CDR3 runs to 14 residues.

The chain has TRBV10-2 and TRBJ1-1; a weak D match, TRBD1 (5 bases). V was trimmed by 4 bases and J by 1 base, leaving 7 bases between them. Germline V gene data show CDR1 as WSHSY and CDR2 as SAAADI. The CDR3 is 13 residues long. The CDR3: CASSATGNTEAFF. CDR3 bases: TGCGCCAGCAGTGCTACAGGGAACACTGAAGCTTTCTTT.

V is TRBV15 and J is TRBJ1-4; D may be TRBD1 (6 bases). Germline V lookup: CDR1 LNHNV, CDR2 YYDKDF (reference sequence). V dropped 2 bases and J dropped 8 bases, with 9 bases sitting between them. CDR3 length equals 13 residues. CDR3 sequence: CATSRPTGEKLFF. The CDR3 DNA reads TGTGCCACCAGCAGACCGACAGGCGAAAAACTGTTTTTT.

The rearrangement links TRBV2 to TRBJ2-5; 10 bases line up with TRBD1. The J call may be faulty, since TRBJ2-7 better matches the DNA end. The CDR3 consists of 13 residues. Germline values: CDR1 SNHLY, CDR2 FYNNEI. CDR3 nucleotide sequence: TGTGCCAGCAGTAGGGACAGGGGAGCCGAGCAGTACTTC. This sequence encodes CASSRDRGAEQYF.

The CDR3 DNA reads as TGTGCCAGCAGAATAGCCACGGGAAACACCATATATTTT. This encodes CASRIATGNTIYF. V gene TRBV13 combines with J gene TRBJ1-3; D unresolved. The ends were cut back, 6 bases at V and 4 bases at J, with 10 bases in the middle. The V gene's germline CDR1 is PRHDT and CDR2 FYEKMQ (reference sequence). CDR3 length equals 13 residues.

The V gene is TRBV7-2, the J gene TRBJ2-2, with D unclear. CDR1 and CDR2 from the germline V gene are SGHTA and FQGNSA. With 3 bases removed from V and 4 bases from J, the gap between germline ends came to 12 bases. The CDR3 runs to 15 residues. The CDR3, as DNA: TGTGCCAGCAGCTTTGGTGGCCCGCTCACCGGGGAGCTGTTTTTT. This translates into CASSFGGPLTGELFF.

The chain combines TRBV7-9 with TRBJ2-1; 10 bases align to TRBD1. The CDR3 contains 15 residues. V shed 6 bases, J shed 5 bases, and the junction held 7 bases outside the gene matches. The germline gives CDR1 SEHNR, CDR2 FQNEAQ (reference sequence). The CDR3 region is CASRHRDRGDNEQFF. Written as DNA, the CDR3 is TGTGCCAGCAGACACCGGGACAGGGGTGACAATGAGCAGTTCTTC. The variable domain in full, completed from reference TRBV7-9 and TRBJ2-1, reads DTGVSQNPRHKITKRGQNVTFRCDPISEHNRLYWYRQTLGQGPEFLTYFQNEAQLEKSRLLSDRFSAERPKGSFSTLEIQRTEQGDSAMYLCASRHRDRGDNEQFFGPGTRLTVL.

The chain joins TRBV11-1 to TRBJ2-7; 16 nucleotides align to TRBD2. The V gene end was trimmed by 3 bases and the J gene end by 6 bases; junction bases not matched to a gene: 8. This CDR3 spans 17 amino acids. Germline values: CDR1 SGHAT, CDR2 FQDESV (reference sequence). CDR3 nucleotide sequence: TGTGCCAGCAGCTTCGGGGGGACTAGCGGGAGGGCTGGCGAGCAGTACTTC. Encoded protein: CASSFGGTSGRAGEQYF.

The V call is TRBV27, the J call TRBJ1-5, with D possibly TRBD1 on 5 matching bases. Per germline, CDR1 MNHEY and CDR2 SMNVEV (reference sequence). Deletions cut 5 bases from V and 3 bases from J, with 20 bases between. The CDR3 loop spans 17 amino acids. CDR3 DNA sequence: TGTGCCAGCAGTCCCCTATCGGTTGGGGGGAACAATCAGCCCCAGCATTTT. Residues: CASSPLSVGGNNQPQHF.

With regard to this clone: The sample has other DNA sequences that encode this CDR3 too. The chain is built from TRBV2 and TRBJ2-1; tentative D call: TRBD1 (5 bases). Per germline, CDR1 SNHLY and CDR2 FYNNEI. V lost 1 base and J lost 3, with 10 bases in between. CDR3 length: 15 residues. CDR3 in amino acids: CASSEDRSSYNEQFF. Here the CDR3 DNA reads TGTGCCAGCAGTGAAGACAGGTCAAGCTACAATGAGCAGTTCTTC.

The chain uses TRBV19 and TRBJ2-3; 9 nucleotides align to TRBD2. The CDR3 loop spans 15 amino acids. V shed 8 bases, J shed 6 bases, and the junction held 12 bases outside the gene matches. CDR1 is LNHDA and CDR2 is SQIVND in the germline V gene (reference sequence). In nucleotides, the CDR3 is TGTGCCAGTGGCTTCCTAGCGGGGTCCGGGGATACGCAGTATTTT. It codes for CASGFLAGSGDTQYF.

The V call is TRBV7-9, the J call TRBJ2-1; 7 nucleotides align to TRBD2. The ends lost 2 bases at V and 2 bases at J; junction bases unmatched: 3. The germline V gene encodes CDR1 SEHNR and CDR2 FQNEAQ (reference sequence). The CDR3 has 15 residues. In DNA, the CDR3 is TGTGCCAGCAGCTTAAGGGCGGGGGCCTACAATGAGCAGTTCTTC. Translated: CASSLRAGAYNEQFF.